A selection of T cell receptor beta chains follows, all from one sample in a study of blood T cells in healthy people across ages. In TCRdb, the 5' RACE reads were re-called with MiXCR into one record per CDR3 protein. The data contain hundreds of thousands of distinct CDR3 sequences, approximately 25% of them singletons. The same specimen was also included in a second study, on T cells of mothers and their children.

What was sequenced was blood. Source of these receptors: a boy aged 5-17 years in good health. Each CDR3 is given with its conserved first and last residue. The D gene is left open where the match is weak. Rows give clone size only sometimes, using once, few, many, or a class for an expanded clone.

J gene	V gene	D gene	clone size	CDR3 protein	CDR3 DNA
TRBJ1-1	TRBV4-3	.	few	CASSQDGGLVTEAFF	TGCGCCAGCAGCCAAGACGGGGGGCTGGTTACTGAAGCTTTCTTT
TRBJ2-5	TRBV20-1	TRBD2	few	CSGSVRTSGRETQYF	TGCAGTGGTTCTGTCCGGACTAGCGGAAGAGAGACCCAGTACTTC
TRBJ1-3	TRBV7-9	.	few	CASSLTTAGNTIYF	TGTGCCAGCAGCTTAACGACAGCTGGAAACACCATATATTTT
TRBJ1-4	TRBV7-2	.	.	CASSLGGDPSTNEKLFF	TGTGCCAGCAGCTTAGGGGGGGACCCCTCAACTAATGAAAAACTGTTTTTT
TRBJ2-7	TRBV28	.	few	CASSLSAGKPYEQYF	TGTGCCAGCAGTTTGTCAGCGGGCAAACCCTACGAGCAGTACTTC
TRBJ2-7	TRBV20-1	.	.	CSASWVGSEQYF	TGCAGTGCTAGCTGGGTGGGCTCCGAGCAGTACTTC
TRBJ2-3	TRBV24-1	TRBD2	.	CATSDPGLAAEDTQYF	TGTGCCACCAGTGACCCTGGACTAGCGGCGGAAGATACGCAGTATTTT
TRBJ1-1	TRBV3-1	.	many	CASSQGTPNTEAFF	TGTGCCAGCAGCCAGGGGACACCAAACACTGAAGCTTTCTTT
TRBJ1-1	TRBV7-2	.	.	CASSPGGSPEAFF	TGTGCCAGCAGCCCTGGGGGCTCTCCTGAAGCTTTCTTT
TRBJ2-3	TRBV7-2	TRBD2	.	CASSFPSGGTSTDTQYF	TGTGCCAGCAGCTTTCCTAGCGGGGGGACTAGCACAGATACGCAGTATTTT
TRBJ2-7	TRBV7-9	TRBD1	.	CASSSKWTGSYEQYF	TGTGCCAGCAGCTCCAAGTGGACAGGGTCCTACGAGCAGTACTTC
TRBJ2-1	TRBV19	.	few	CASSFLNNEQFF	TGTGCCAGTAGTTTCTTAAACAATGAGCAGTTCTTC
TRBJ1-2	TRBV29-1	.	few	CSVEVGDNYGYTF	TGCAGCGTTGAAGTAGGGGACAACTATGGCTACACCTTC
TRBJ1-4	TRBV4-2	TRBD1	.	CASRQGASEKLFF	TGTGCCAGCAGACAGGGGGCAAGTGAAAAACTGTTTTTT
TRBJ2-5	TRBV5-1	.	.	CASTFLLEETQYF	TGCGCCAGCACGTTTCTACTAGAAGAGACCCAGTACTTC
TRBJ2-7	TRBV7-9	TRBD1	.	CASSLTGTGNYEQYF	TGTGCCAGCAGCTTAACCGGGACAGGGAACTACGAGCAGTACTTC
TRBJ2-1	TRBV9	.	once	CASSVEGGLNNEQFF	TGTGCCAGCAGCGTAGAGGGAGGCCTGAATAATGAGCAGTTCTTC
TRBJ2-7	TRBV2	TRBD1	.	CASRTGVKDEQYF	TGTGCCAGCAGGACAGGGGTTAAGGACGAGCAGTACTTC
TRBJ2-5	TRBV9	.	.	CASSVEDQETQYF	TGTGCCAGCAGCGTAGAAGATCAAGAGACCCAGTACTTC
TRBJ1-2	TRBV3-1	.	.	CASSQEAGRDYGYTF	TGTGCCAGCAGCCAAGAAGCGGGGAGAGACTATGGCTACACCTTC
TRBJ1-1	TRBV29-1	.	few	CSVLTSTEAFF	TGCAGCGTTCTGACATCCACTGAAGCTTTCTTT
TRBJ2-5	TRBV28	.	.	CASSLPNSETQYF	TGTGCCAGCAGTTTACCAAACTCAGAGACCCAGTACTTC
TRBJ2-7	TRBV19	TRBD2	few	CASGRLAGGPYEQYF	TGTGCCAGTGGAAGACTAGCGGGGGGGCCCTACGAGCAGTACTTC
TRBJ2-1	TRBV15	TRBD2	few	CATSRDPGGRDEQFF	TGTGCCACCAGCAGAGATCCGGGGGGGCGCGATGAGCAGTTCTTC
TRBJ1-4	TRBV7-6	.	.	CASSSGKAQAFEKLFF	TGTGCCAGCAGCTCTGGGAAGGCCCAGGCATTCGAAAAACTGTTTTTT